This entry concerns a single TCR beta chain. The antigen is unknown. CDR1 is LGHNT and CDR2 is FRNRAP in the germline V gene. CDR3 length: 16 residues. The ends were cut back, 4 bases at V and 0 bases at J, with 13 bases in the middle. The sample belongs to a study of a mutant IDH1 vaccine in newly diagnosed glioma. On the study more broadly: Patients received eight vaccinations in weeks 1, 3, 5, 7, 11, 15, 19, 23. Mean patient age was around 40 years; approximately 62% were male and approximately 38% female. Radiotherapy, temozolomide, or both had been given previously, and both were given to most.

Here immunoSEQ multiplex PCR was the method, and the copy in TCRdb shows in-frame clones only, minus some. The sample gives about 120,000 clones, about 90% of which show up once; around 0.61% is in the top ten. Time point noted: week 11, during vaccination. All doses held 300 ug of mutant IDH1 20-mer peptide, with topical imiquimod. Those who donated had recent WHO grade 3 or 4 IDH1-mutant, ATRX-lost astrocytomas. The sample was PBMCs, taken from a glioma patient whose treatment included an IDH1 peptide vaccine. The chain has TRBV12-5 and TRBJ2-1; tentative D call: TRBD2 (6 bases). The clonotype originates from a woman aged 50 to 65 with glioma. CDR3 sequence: CASGWGLQSSYNEQFF. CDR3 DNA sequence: TGTGCTAGTGGTTGGGGACTCCAGAGCTCCTACAATGAGCAGTTCTTC. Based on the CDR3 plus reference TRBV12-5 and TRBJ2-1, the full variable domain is DARVTQTPRHKVTEMGQEVTMRCQPILGHNTVFWYRQTMMQGLELLAYFRNRAPLDDSGMPKDRFSAEMPDATLATLKIQPSEPRDSAVYFCASGWGLQSSYNEQFFGPGTRLTVL.